This T cell receptor beta chain was recovered during a study of Ad26.COV2.S vaccination and SARS-CoV-2 variants. In the study overall: Recipients of Ad26.COV2.S got it intramuscularly, once or twice 56 days apart. General study results and limits: Recipients of either vaccine or placebo displayed similar breadth of non-spike TCRs. There was reportedly substantial breadth in spike-specific CD8+ and CD4+ T cell responses after vaccination.

Measured with immunoSEQ multiplex PCR; TCRdb has only the in-frame clones, and not every one. The table lists hundreds of thousands of clones, around 87% of them singletons. V was cut by 0 bases and J by 7 bases, with 10 bases left in between. From germline, CDR1 is SGHTA and CDR2 FQGNSA. CDR3 length: 14 residues. Worth noting for this clone: Its antigen is undetermined.

Treatment here: roughly 18 received Ad26.COV2.S at low or high dose, single or two shots; five or six received placebo; per-sample allocation not given. On day 63 after the first injection, vaccine and placebo recipients gave samples. The sequences come from peripheral blood, collected in a trial of Ad26.COV2.S vaccine versus placebo. The chain carries TRBV7-2 and TRBJ2-1; no clear D gene. The source is a person aged 18-60 years who received the Ad26.COV2.S COVID-19 vaccine or a placebo. DNA for the CDR3: TGTGCCAGCAGCTTAGCCGGCAGGAGAAATGAGCAGTTCTTC. Residues: CASSLAGRRNEQFF.